Described below is a single T cell receptor beta chain sequence and its context. What it binds is unknown. The PCR had 60 Vbeta and 13 Jbeta primers. Assay: immunoSEQ multiplex PCR; the TCRdb copy retains only in-frame clones and omits some. The sample lists some 110,000 clones, around three fifths occurring once. The data stem from a study of cytomegalovirus exposure and HLA in healthy donors. About the research overall: HLA-typed donors contributed about 85 million unique TCRs, which were held in an early data release.

Study-level findings and limits: The authors later linked a missense DCLRE1C variant to TCR beta V- and J-gene trimming. TCR beta V segments were, for the most part, productive about 90% or about 30% of the time in an earlier analysis.

The germline V and J ends were trimmed by 3 bases and 6 bases, with 9 bases remaining between them. Germline CDR1 is MNHNS and CDR2 is SASEGT. The CDR3 is 12 amino acids. This TCR came from a woman aged 35 to 49 in good health and CMV-seropositive. The rearrangement links TRBV6-1 to TRBJ2-7; a possible D gene is TRBD2 (5 bases). Sequencing was done on a sample of PBMCs. CDR3 DNA: TGTGCCAGCAGTGATGCCGGGGTCGAGCAGTACTTC. This encodes CASSDAGVEQYF.